The T cell receptor (beta chain) under discussion was sequenced for a study of early T cells in non-severe SARS-CoV-2 infection. A single record per CDR3 protein comes from TCRdb applying MiXCR to the 5' RACE reads. The sample has about 77,000 distinct CDR3 sequences; about 5% are singletons. The germline gives CDR1 MNHEY, CDR2 SVGAGI. Unmatched junction bases numbered 8, after V lost 5 bases and J lost 1 base. The CDR3 is 16 amino acids. This clonotype was found many times. The material sequenced was whole blood, taken at baseline. This TCR was sampled from an adult who was a healthcare worker with PCR-confirmed SARS-CoV-2 infection or an uninfected control (not recorded which). The J gene is TRBJ1-1, the V gene TRBV6-5, with 9 positions matching TRBD1. The CDR3 DNA reads TGTGCCAGCAGTCGAAGCCGGGGACAGGGGAACACTGAAGCTTTCTTT. Amino acid sequence: CASSRSRGQGNTEAFF.